This is a list of T cell receptor beta chains from one sample in a study of siplizumab effects on memory and regulatory T cells. Sequenced by immunoSEQ multiplex PCR; TCRdb stores in-frame clones only, minus some. In the table there are tens of thousands of clones, roughly 90% of which are singletons. The specimen was naive CD4+ T cells sorted from blood. Receptors originate from a human donor in good health. Each CDR3 is given with its conserved first and last residue. The D gene is left open where the match is weak. Where a row states a size, it is once, few, many or the class of an expanded clone; other rows omit it.

-	TRBV5-1	-	TRBJ1-6	15	TGCGCCAGCAGGGGGGGCAGCTCCTATAATTCACCCCTCCACTTT	CASRGGSSYNSPLHF
TRBD1	TRBV19	-	TRBJ2-4	15	TGTGCCAGTATGGGGGGACAGGGGGCCAAAAACATTCAGTACTTC	CASMGGQGAKNIQYF
-	TRBV25-1	-	TRBJ1-6	15	TGTGCCAGCACGGGGCAGGATAGGGTGAATTCACCCCTCCACTTT	CASTGQDRVNSPLHF
TRBD1	TRBV2	-	TRBJ1-1	15	TGTGCCAGCAGGGCGGGACAGGGCATGAACACTGAAGCTTTCTTT	CASRAGQGMNTEAFF
-	TRBV7-8	-	TRBJ2-2	15	TGTGCCAGCAGCTTAGCCAGGGTAGGGACCGGGGAGCTGTTTTTT	CASSLARVGTGELFF
-	TRBV11-2	-	TRBJ2-7	12	TGTGCCAGCAGCTTAGCCAGGGCGCACATGTACTTC	CASSLARAHMYF
TRBD2	TRBV19	once	TRBJ2-7	15	TGTGCCAGTAGTATTGGTCTAGCGGGGGCCTACGAGCAGTACTTC	CASSIGLAGAYEQYF
-	TRBV9	-	TRBJ2-2	14	TGTGCCAGCAGCGCCCAACCAGGTCGGTGGGAGCTGTTTTTT	CASSAQPGRWELFF
-	TRBV2	-	TRBJ1-5	14	TGTGCCAGCAGCGTCAGTGGGGGCAATCAGCCCCAGCATTTT	CASSVSGGNQPQHF
-	TRBV5-1	-	TRBJ2-7	14	TGCGCCAGCAGCACGGGACACCTAATTGGGGAGCAGTACTTC	CASSTGHLIGEQYF